Below, one T cell receptor beta chain is given with its context. As yet, its antigen is unknown. The CDR3 contains 14 residues. The germline gives CDR1 LNHDA, CDR2 SQIVND (reference sequence). V was cut by 0 bases and J by 7 bases, with 9 bases left in between. The sample comes from a study of a mutant IDH1 vaccine in newly diagnosed glioma. Across the study: Patients underwent eight vaccinations, which took place in weeks 1, 3, 5, 7, 11, 15, 19 and 23. Patients received vaccination from 4-6 weeks after radiotherapy alone, or with temozolomide cycles. Of treated patients, approximately 60% were men and roughly 40% women, averaging 40.4 years.

The table came from immunoSEQ multiplex PCR; TCRdb's copy has only in-frame clones and leaves some out. The data hold tens of thousands of clones, with about 77% observed a single time. Time point in this sample: week 11, during vaccination. A single vaccine dose contained 300 ug of mutant IDH1 20-mer peptide, and topical imiquimod was used with it. The sequence derives from a young woman with glioma. V and J are TRBV19 and TRBJ1-4; TRBD1 is a possible D gene (5 bases). Specimen: PBMCs, collected from a glioma patient whose treatment included an IDH1 peptide vaccine. The CDR3 DNA follows: TGTGCCAGTAGTATAGACAGGGTAACTGAAAAACTGTTTTTT. This translates into CASSIDRVTEKLFF. The full variable domain, its missing parts supplied by reference TRBV19 and TRBJ1-4, is DGGITQSPKYLFRKEGQNVTLSCEQNLNHDAMYWYRQDPGQGLRLIYYSQIVNDFQKGDIAEGYSVSREKKESFPLTVTSAQKNPTAFYLCASSIDRVTEKLFFGSGTQLSVL.